These 30 T cell receptor beta chains were all obtained from the same sample, sequenced in a study of shared clonotypes between healthy human individuals. Libraries were prepared by immunoSEQ multiplex PCR; TCRdb keeps only in-frame clonotypes and omits some of them. The sample comprises millions of clones, approximately 92% of which are singletons, and 0.13% to 0.15% rests with the top ten. The sequenced material came from naive CD4+ T cells sorted from blood. The sample's subset: CD45RA+ positively selected. The receptors stem from a young man in good health.

J is TRBJ2-7 and V is TRBV19, with 7 bases that match TRBD1. J lost 4 bases, V lost 3 bases, and 9 bases had no gene match. Germline V gene sequence: CDR1 LNHDA, CDR2 SQIVND (reference sequence). The CDR3 has 15 residues. The CDR3 DNA sequence: TGTGCCAGTAGTATCGGGACAGTGGGTTCGTACGAGCAGTACTTC. It encodes CASSIGTVGSYEQYF.

This clone was picked up one time. V gene TRBV6-6 combines with J gene TRBJ2-7; no clear D. Trimming stripped 0 bases from V and 2 bases from J, with 11 bases between. The CDR3 is 15 residues long. Germline V CDR1 and CDR2: MNHNY, SVGAGI (reference sequence). CDR3 coding DNA: TGTGCCAGCAGTTACTCGCAGAATACCCCCTACGAGCAGTACTTC. Its protein is CASSYSQNTPYEQYF.

The V and J genes are TRBV19 and TRBJ1-5; D is undetermined. This CDR3 contains 14 residues. The germline V gene has CDR1 LNHDA and CDR2 SQIVND (reference sequence). V was clipped by 6 bases and J by 0 bases, with 9 bases between them. Here the CDR3 reads CASSRENSNQPQHF. DNA of the CDR3: TGTGCCAGTAGCAGAGAAAATAGCAATCAGCCCCAGCATTTT. The full variable domain, in which reference TRBV19 and TRBJ1-5 provide the parts outside the CDR3, is DGGITQSPKYLFRKEGQNVTLSCEQNLNHDAMYWYRQDPGQGLRLIYYSQIVNDFQKGDIAEGYSVSREKKESFPLTVTSAQKNPTAFYLCASSRENSNQPQHFGDGTRLSIL.

This chain joins TRBV29-1 and TRBJ1-1; 12 positions match TRBD1. The germline CDR1 and CDR2 sequences are SQVTM and ANQGSEA. The CDR3 is 15 amino acids. V gave up 2 bases and J gave up 1 base; unmatched junction bases: 2. The CDR3 region is CSVERDRGRNTEAFF. The CDR3 DNA reads as TGCAGCGTTGAACGGGACAGGGGGCGGAACACTGAAGCTTTCTTT.

DNA for the CDR3: TGTGCCAGTAGTATTCGGGTGGGCAAATCGGCTGAAGCTTTCTTT. Translated, it gives CASSIRVGKSAEAFF. The rearrangement joins TRBV19 to TRBJ1-1; D uncertain. Trimming left V 3 bases short and J 6 bases short, with 17 bases between. CDR3 length: 15 amino acids. Germline lookup yields CDR1 LNHDA and CDR2 SQIVND (reference sequence).

This clone was detected once. The V gene is TRBV2, the J gene TRBJ1-6, with 9 nucleotides matching TRBD1. The CDR3 extends over 15 amino acids. Germline V gives CDR1 SNHLY, CDR2 FYNNEI. The trim removed 6 bases at V and 8 bases at J, leaving 8 bases unmatched. The CDR3 is CASRGLQGADSPLHF. CDR3 DNA: TGTGCCAGCAGGGGGCTACAGGGGGCGGATTCACCCCTCCACTTT.

The chain recombines TRBV5-1 with TRBJ2-7; D not resolved. Germline loops: CDR1 SGHRS, CDR2 YFSETQ. V shed 0 bases and J shed 7 bases, with 14 bases lying between them. The CDR3 is 14 residues long. CDR3 residues: CASSLEAGGKEQYF. CDR3 DNA: TGCGCCAGCAGCTTGGAGGCAGGCGGTAAAGAGCAGTACTTC.

CDR3 loop: CAISESGDLNEQFF. CDR3 in DNA: TGTGCCATCAGTGAGTCCGGGGATCTGAATGAGCAGTTCTTC. The chain employs TRBV10-3 and TRBJ2-1; TRBD2 is a possible D gene (5 bases). Deletions cut 0 bases from V and 7 bases from J, with 10 bases between. In germline, CDR1 is ENHRY, CDR2 SYGVKD. The CDR3 length is 14 residues.

V and J are TRBV28 and TRBJ2-1; D is tentatively TRBD1 or TRBD2 (5 bases each). The CDR3 has 14 residues. From germline, CDR1 is MDHEN and CDR2 SYDVKM. Trimming cost V 8 bases and J 9 bases, with 20 bases left between them. The CDR3 loop is CASRRDGVSPEQFF. In DNA, the CDR3 is TGTGCCAGCCGCCGGGACGGGGTTAGTCCTGAGCAGTTCTTC. Complete variable domain (other parts from reference TRBV28 and TRBJ2-1): DVKVTQSSRYLVKRTGEKVFLECVQDMDHENMFWYRQDPGLGLRLIYFSYDVKMKEKGDIPEGYSVSREKKERFSLILESASTNQTSMYLCASRRDGVSPEQFFGPGTRLTVL.

J is TRBJ1-4 and V is TRBV6-6; D remains ambiguous. The CDR3 runs 12 residues. Germline CDR1 MNHNY, CDR2 SVGAGI (reference sequence). V was clipped by 6 bases and J by 3 bases, with 5 bases between them. CDR3 amino acids: CASRRANEKLFF. CDR3 bases: TGTGCCAGCAGGCGGGCTAATGAAAAACTGTTTTTT.

The J gene is TRBJ1-1, the V gene TRBV6-5; TRBD1 is a possible D gene (6 bases). V lost 6 bases, J lost 3 bases, and 14 bases lay in between. This CDR3 region has 14 residues. Looked up from germline, CDR1 is MNHEY and CDR2 is SVGAGI. CDR3 sequence reads: CASRKEGDYTEAFF. Written as DNA, the CDR3 is TGTGCCAGCAGGAAGGAGGGGGATTACACTGAAGCTTTCTTT.

The chain couples TRBV9 to TRBJ2-2; 11 bases are a match to TRBD2. Trimming took 0 bases from V and 2 from J; bases not matched to a gene: 6. Germline V gives CDR1 SGDLS, CDR2 YYNGEE. The CDR3 loop spans 18 amino acids. The DNA for the CDR3 is TGTGCCAGCAGCGTAGACCTAGCGGGGGGTCCAAACACCGGGGAGCTGTTTTTT. Translated: CASSVDLAGGPNTGELFF.

This clone was detected only once. The chain is built from TRBV30 and TRBJ2-5; 11 nucleotides line up with TRBD2. V lost 5 bases, J lost 0 bases, and 14 bases stayed unmatched. The CDR3 has 18 amino acids. Germline V gene lookup returns CDR1 GTSNPN and CDR2 SVGIG (reference sequence). The CDR3 coding sequence is TGTGCCTGGGAAGCTAGCGGGGGGAACCTTTGGTACCAAGAGACCCAGTACTTC. Amino acids: CAWEASGGNLWYQETQYF.

The chain recombines TRBV9 with TRBJ2-3, with D possibly being TRBD1 (5 bases). Per the germline V gene, CDR1 is SGDLS and CDR2 is YYNGEE. With 3 bases removed from V and 4 bases from J, the gap between germline ends came to 9 bases. CDR3 length equals 13 residues. CDR3 loop: CASSGGRSDTQYF. Written as DNA, the CDR3 is TGTGCCAGCAGCGGGGGCAGGTCAGATACGCAGTATTTT.

The rearrangement joins TRBV19 to TRBJ2-2; the match to TRBD2 covers 9 bases. The V segment lost 4 bases and the J segment 3 bases; nucleotides outside the gene matches: 3. Germline CDR1 reads LNHDA; CDR2 reads SQIVND (reference sequence). This CDR3 has 15 residues. CDR3 sequence: CASSTLAGDTGELFF. CDR3 in DNA: TGTGCCAGTAGTACACTAGCGGGCGACACCGGGGAGCTGTTTTTT.

Turning to this clone: Relative to the germline gene, one junction end is altered; a read error may explain this. The rearrangement joins TRBV5-1 to TRBJ1-3; D is ambiguous. CDR3 length equals 13 residues. Germline V gene lookup returns CDR1 SGHRS and CDR2 YFSETQ. The CDR3 spells CASSTEGGGSHTF. The CDR3 DNA follows: TGCGCCAGCAGCACCGAGGGTGGAGGGTCCCACACATTT.

The chain combines TRBV25-1 with TRBJ1-6, with no clear D. In germline, CDR1 is MGHDK, CDR2 SYGVNS. CDR3 length: 13 residues. V lost 2 bases and J lost 7, with 6 bases in between. The DNA for the CDR3 is TGTGCCAGCAGTGAACCATCAAATTCACCCCTCCACTTT. Protein sequence: CASSEPSNSPLHF.

This chain connects TRBV5-4 to TRBJ2-5, with D maybe TRBD2 (6 bases). The DNA matches TRBJ2-7 better at its end, which makes the J call doubtful. The germline V gene encodes CDR1 SGHNT and CDR2 YYREEE (reference sequence). CDR3 size: 14 residues. The CDR3 here is CASSPAGRSYEQYF. CDR3 sequence (DNA): TGTGCCAGCAGCCCAGCGGGCAGATCCTACGAGCAGTACTTC.

J is TRBJ2-3 and V is TRBV6-5; perhaps TRBD1 as D (6 bases). Trimming took off 7 bases at V and 3 bases at J, with 11 bases between the two ends. Germline V gene lookup returns CDR1 MNHEY and CDR2 SVGAGI. The CDR3 contains 13 residues. Here the CDR3 reads CASKRDTTDTQYF. CDR3 bases: TGTGCCAGCAAACGGGACACGACAGATACGCAGTATTTT.

This clone occurred once. This rearrangement joins TRBV7-9 to TRBJ2-3; 9 bases line up with TRBD2. Per germline, CDR1 SEHNR and CDR2 FQNEAQ (reference sequence). The V gene end was trimmed by 5 bases and the J gene end by 4 bases; junction bases not matched to a gene: 13. The CDR3 is made up of 17 amino acids. The chain's CDR3 is CASSKAGGALRADTQYF. The CDR3 DNA reads as TGTGCCAGCAGCAAAGCGGGAGGAGCGCTACGCGCAGATACGCAGTATTTT.

The CDR3 protein is CASSDFSFPGHPNYGYTF. DNA for the CDR3: TGTGCCAGCAGTGACTTTTCCTTCCCGGGACACCCTAACTATGGCTACACCTTC. The chain links TRBV6-4 to TRBJ1-2, with D perhaps matching TRBD1 (6 bases). This CDR3 has 18 residues. V gave up 1 base and J gave up 0 bases, with 18 bases separating them. Germline V CDR1 and CDR2: MRHNA, SNTAGT.

The rearrangement links TRBV5-1 to TRBJ2-3, with TRBD2 matching 12 bases. Losses at the gene ends were 0 bases for V and 4 bases for J; bases not matched to a gene: 15. Per germline, CDR1 SGHRS and CDR2 YFSETQ. The CDR3 has 20 amino acids. CDR3 DNA: TGCGCCAGCAGCTTGGCCGGGACTAGCGGGTTCCGACTGACGGCAGATACGCAGTATTTT. It encodes CASSLAGTSGFRLTADTQYF.

A remark on this clone: The identical CDR3 is also encoded by other nucleotide sequences in the sample. The V gene is TRBV20-1, the J gene TRBJ1-2, with unresolved D. Trimming stripped 3 bases from V and 4 bases from J, with 6 bases between. CDR1 and CDR2 (germline): DFQATT, SNEGSKA (reference sequence). CDR3 length equals 11 residues. CDR3 nucleotide sequence: TGCAGTGCTAGTGGGAGCTATGGCTACACCTTC. Protein sequence: CSASGSYGYTF.

The chain uses TRBV7-2 and TRBJ2-4; 11 nucleotides agree with TRBD2. Germline-derived CDR1 and CDR2 are SGHTA and FQGNSA. The ends lost 6 bases at V and 11 bases at J; junction bases unmatched: 9. This CDR3 has 14 amino acids. The CDR3 nucleotides are TGTGCCAGCAGTTCGGTACTAGCGGGAGAGGTTCAGTACTTC. Translated: CASSSVLAGEVQYF.

CDR3 amino acids: CASRGRGLDGYTF. The CDR3 coding sequence is TGTGCCAGCAGAGGCAGGGGGCTGGATGGCTACACCTTC. This rearrangement joins TRBV2 to TRBJ1-2; TRBD1 matches 8 bases. The CDR3 runs to 13 residues. Germline V lookup: CDR1 SNHLY, CDR2 FYNNEI. The junction had 6 bases not matched to a gene; V was cut back by 6 bases and J by 6 bases.

The V and J genes are TRBV4-3 and TRBJ2-3; D is perhaps TRBD1 (5 bases). Trimming took off 0 bases at V and 5 bases at J, with 12 bases between the two ends. The CDR3 is made up of 15 amino acids. CDR1 is LGHNA, CDR2 YSLEER, per germline. The chain's CDR3 is CASSQDLGPGDTQYF. In DNA form, the CDR3 reads TGCGCCAGCAGCCAAGATCTGGGGCCGGGAGATACGCAGTATTTT.

The chain employs TRBV30 and TRBJ2-3; a weak D match, TRBD2 (5 bases). The CDR3 extends over 13 amino acids. Germline V gives CDR1 GTSNPN, CDR2 SVGIG (reference sequence). The ends were cut back, 4 bases at V and 3 bases at J, with 11 bases in the middle. The CDR3 region has the DNA TGTGCCTGGATGAGAGGGTTAACAGATACGCAGTATTTT. Amino acid sequence: CAWMRGLTDTQYF.

The count of this clone is one. This chain joins TRBV28 and TRBJ1-1; 11 bases match TRBD1. Germline-derived CDR1 and CDR2 are MDHEN and SYDVKM. J lost 5 bases, V lost 6 bases, and 11 bases had no gene match. This CDR3 has 16 residues. The CDR3 protein is CASRNGQGADWTEAFF. CDR3 nucleotide sequence: TGTGCCAGCAGAAACGGACAGGGGGCGGATTGGACTGAAGCTTTCTTT.

A single count supports this clone. This chain joins TRBV29-1 and TRBJ1-1, with a possible D match to TRBD1 (5 bases). Germline values: CDR1 SQVTM, CDR2 ANQGSEA. V was clipped by 3 bases and J by 0 bases, with 8 bases between them. This CDR3 comprises 13 residues. The CDR3 coding sequence is TGCAGCGTTGAGACAGTGTTGAACACTGAAGCTTTCTTT. As protein: CSVETVLNTEAFF.

The chain recombines TRBV7-2 with TRBJ2-1, with a weak D call TRBD2 (6 bases). The CDR3 sequence is 11 residues long. Between the trimmed V and J ends, which lost 6 bases and 13 bases, there was a span of 13 bases. Germline CDR1 is SGHTA and CDR2 is FQGNSA. The CDR3 protein is CASSYRGAQFF. CDR3 in DNA: TGTGCCAGCAGTTATCGCGGGGCACAGTTCTTC.